What follows are 27 T cell receptor beta chains derived from one specimen sequenced in a study of cytomegalovirus exposure and HLA in healthy donors. Assay: immunoSEQ multiplex PCR; the TCRdb copy retains only in-frame clones and omits some. The sample consists of some 140,000 clones, approximately 92% of them appearing once. Sequencing was carried out using PBMCs. These receptors were taken from a woman aged 18 to 35 in good health and CMV-seropositive.

The chain employs TRBV11-2 and TRBJ2-3, with D possibly matching TRBD2 (5 bases). The CDR3 runs 14 residues. Trimming pared 2 bases from V and 4 bases from J, leaving 10 bases between. Per germline, CDR1 SGHAT and CDR2 FQNNGV. For the CDR3, the DNA is TGTGCCAGCAGCTTACGGGGTGGAGCAGATACGCAGTATTTT. This translates into CASSLRGGADTQYF.

The genes are TRBV5-5 and TRBJ1-1; D is perhaps TRBD1 (6 bases). This CDR3 region has 13 residues. From germline, CDR1 is SGHKS and CDR2 YYEKEE (reference sequence). V shed 3 bases and J shed 1 base, with 7 bases lying between them. DNA of the CDR3: TGTGCCAGCAGCTGGGGACAGAACACTGAAGCTTTCTTT. Its translation: CASSWGQNTEAFF.

This sequence joins TRBV5-1 and TRBJ1-5; D is perhaps TRBD1 (6 bases). The V and J ends lost 4 bases and 2 bases respectively, with 10 bases between them. This CDR3 comprises 14 residues. Per the germline V gene, CDR1 is SGHRS and CDR2 is YFSETQ. DNA of the CDR3: TGCGCCAGCAGCCAGGGGTTGGGCAATCAGCCCCAGCATTTT. This codes for CASSQGLGNQPQHF.

This chain joins TRBV27 and TRBJ2-7; a possible D gene is TRBD2 (5 bases). This CDR3 has 13 residues. Germline loops: CDR1 MNHEY, CDR2 SMNVEV (reference sequence). Trimming removed 4 bases from V and 2 bases from J, with 9 bases in between. The CDR3 spells CASSWQEAYEQYF. CDR3 sequence (DNA): TGTGCCAGCAGTTGGCAGGAGGCCTACGAGCAGTACTTC.

This chain links TRBV9 with TRBJ2-1; D is ambiguous. With 0 bases removed from V and 2 bases from J, the gap between germline ends came to 9 bases. From germline, CDR1 is SGDLS and CDR2 YYNGEE. CDR3 length: 15 amino acids. The CDR3 bases are TGTGCCAGCAGCGTAGAGCCCCAAACCTACAATGAGCAGTTCTTC. This sequence encodes CASSVEPQTYNEQFF.

The V and J genes are TRBV18 and TRBJ2-1, with TRBD1 as a possible D gene (5 bases). This CDR3 is built from 12 residues. CDR1 and CDR2 (germline): KGHSH, LQKENI. V gave up 3 bases and J gave up 12 bases, with 12 bases separating them. This chain's CDR3 is CASSPAQAGQFF. Written as DNA, the CDR3 is TGTGCCAGCTCACCGGCACAGGCTGGGCAGTTCTTC.

V gene TRBV9 combines with J gene TRBJ2-3, with D tentatively TRBD1 (6 bases). This CDR3 region has 15 residues. Trimming left V 4 bases short and J 0 bases short, with 12 bases between. The germline V gene has CDR1 SGDLS and CDR2 YYNGEE. CDR3 sequence (DNA): TGTGCCAGCAGCACAGGACAGATTAGCACAGATACGCAGTATTTT. Amino acids: CASSTGQISTDTQYF.

The chain links TRBV19 to TRBJ2-5; TRBD2 matches at 7 bases. Germline CDR1 LNHDA, CDR2 SQIVND (reference sequence). Germline trimming cut 7 bases from V and 2 bases from J; bases unmatched to any gene: 10. This CDR3 has 15 amino acids. The CDR3 reads CASTLSGAIQETQYF. The CDR3 region has the DNA TGTGCCAGTACCCTAAGCGGGGCGATACAAGAGACCCAGTACTTC.

This chain joins TRBV27 and TRBJ1-1; D possibly corresponds to TRBD1 (6 bases). The V gene lost 5 bases and the J gene lost 1 base, with 14 bases spanning the gap. Germline V gene data show CDR1 as MNHEY and CDR2 as SMNVEV (reference sequence). This CDR3 has 15 residues. The CDR3 sequence is CASSPTGHQNTEAFF. The CDR3 coding sequence is TGTGCCAGCAGTCCGACGGGACACCAGAACACTGAAGCTTTCTTT.

The genes are TRBV30 and TRBJ2-7, with TRBD2 as a possible D gene (5 bases). The ends were cut back, 0 bases at V and 7 bases at J, with 25 bases in the middle. This CDR3 has 17 residues. CDR1 and CDR2 from the germline V gene are GTSNPN and SVGIG (reference sequence). Here the CDR3 reads CAWSVLGGRSPIGEQYF. The CDR3 nucleotides are TGTGCCTGGAGTGTACTAGGTGGCAGATCTCCCATAGGGGAGCAGTACTTC.

The genes are TRBV18 and TRBJ2-1; D is perhaps TRBD2 (6 bases). The CDR3 is 19 amino acids. The V gene's germline CDR1 is KGHSH and CDR2 LQKENI. Deletions cut 6 bases from V and 0 bases from J, with 24 bases between. CDR3 sequence reads: CASSPTGGLVLSSYNEQFF. The CDR3 DNA sequence: TGTGCCAGCTCCCCGACCGGGGGACTTGTATTGAGCTCCTACAATGAGCAGTTCTTC.

This clone was detected only a few times. V usage is TRBV6-1 and J usage is TRBJ1-6; D remains ambiguous. The V gene lost 4 bases and the J gene lost 1 base, with 14 bases spanning the gap. Per germline, CDR1 MNHNS and CDR2 SASEGT. There are 17 residues in the CDR3. The CDR3 loop is CASSVNLGRSYNSPLHF. Written as DNA, the CDR3 is TGTGCCAGCAGTGTAAATCTGGGGAGGTCCTATAATTCACCCCTCCACTTT.

The V call is TRBV5-1, the J call TRBJ2-3; 11 bases line up with TRBD2. Losses at the gene ends were 7 bases for V and 7 bases for J; bases not matched to a gene: 14. The CDR3 loop spans 16 amino acids. Germline CDR1 is SGHRS and CDR2 is YFSETQ. CDR3 nucleotide sequence: TGCGCCAGCCCGATTGTCGTAGCGGGGGGGCCGAATACGCAGTATTTT. Translating it yields CASPIVVAGGPNTQYF.

CDR3 sequence reads: CASSVQGTGNTIYF. CDR3 nucleotides: TGTGCCAGCAGCGTACAGGGGACTGGAAACACCATATATTTT. The chain has TRBV9 and TRBJ1-3, with D possibly TRBD1 on 6 matching bases. Germline V gene lookup returns CDR1 SGDLS and CDR2 YYNGEE. The CDR3 is made up of 14 amino acids. V was trimmed by 1 base and J by 2 bases, leaving 7 bases between them.

The chain couples TRBV7-2 to TRBJ2-7; D possibly corresponds to TRBD2 (7 bases). CDR1 and CDR2 from the germline V gene are SGHTA and FQGNSA. The V gene lost 4 bases and the J gene lost 4 bases, with 20 bases spanning the gap. CDR3 length equals 16 residues. The CDR3, as DNA: TGTGCCAGCAGCTCCCGGAGGGGGGAGGGAAGATACGAGCAGTACTTC. Protein sequence: CASSSRRGEGRYEQYF.

The chain uses TRBV6-5 and TRBJ2-1, with TRBD1 identical over 9 bases. The germline gives CDR1 MNHEY, CDR2 SVGAGI. This CDR3 has 14 residues. The ends lost 8 bases at V and 4 bases at J; junction bases unmatched: 6. The DNA of the CDR3 is TGTGCCAGCGCCTACGGGACAGGGTACAATGAGCAGTTCTTC. Residues: CASAYGTGYNEQFF.

The chain joins TRBV5-1 to TRBJ2-6, with TRBD1 matching over 7 bases. CDR3 length equals 18 residues. CDR1 SGHRS and CDR2 YFSETQ come from the germline V gene. Losses at the gene ends were 2 bases for V and 0 bases for J; bases not matched to a gene: 8. CDR3 nucleotides: TGCGCCAGCAGCTTATTTTCGGGACAGAACTCTGGGGCCAACGTCCTGACTTTC. Translation gives CASSLFSGQNSGANVLTF. Based on the CDR3 plus reference TRBV5-1 and TRBJ2-6, the full variable domain is KAGVTQTPRYLIKTRGQQVTLSCSPISGHRSVSWYQQTPGQGLQFLFEYFSETQRNKGNFPGRFSGRQFSNSRSEMNVSTLELGDSALYLCASSLFSGQNSGANVLTFGAGSRLTVL.

The rearrangement joins TRBV5-1 to TRBJ2-7; 8 bases align to TRBD1. The germline CDR1 and CDR2 sequences are SGHRS and YFSETQ. The CDR3 contains 14 residues. Unmatched junction bases numbered 7, after V lost 6 bases and J lost 2 bases. This chain's CDR3 is CASNPGQGPYEQYF. The CDR3 region has the DNA TGCGCCAGCAACCCCGGACAGGGCCCCTACGAGCAGTACTTC.

This sequence joins TRBV11-2 and TRBJ2-7; D is possibly TRBD1 (5 bases). V was clipped by 8 bases and J by 0 bases, with 17 bases between them. The CDR3 contains 15 residues. The germline V gene encodes CDR1 SGHAT and CDR2 FQNNGV. The CDR3 coding sequence is TGTGCCAGCTCTTCCCCGACAGTCAGCTCCTACGAGCAGTACTTC. As protein: CASSSPTVSSYEQYF.

The chain carries TRBV7-8 and TRBJ2-7, with D perhaps matching TRBD2 (5 bases). The V gene lost 5 bases and the J gene lost 1 base, with 21 bases spanning the gap. The CDR3 length is 17 residues. Germline V gene lookup returns CDR1 SGHVS and CDR2 FQNEAQ. DNA for the CDR3: TGTGCCAGCAGCCACCGGGTCGGGGAACCCCTTTCCTACGAGCAGTACTTC. Encoded protein: CASSHRVGEPLSYEQYF.

The V gene is TRBV13, the J gene TRBJ1-2; 7 nucleotides agree with TRBD1. V lost 0 bases and J lost 6; bases outside the gene matches: 16. Germline CDR1 is PRHDT and CDR2 is FYEKMQ (reference sequence). CDR3 length: 18 amino acids. DNA for the CDR3: TGTGCCAGCAGCTTAGGCCGCTGGTTACAGGGGACCTCTGATGGCTACACCTTC. The encoded protein is CASSLGRWLQGTSDGYTF.

J is TRBJ1-5 and V is TRBV16; 9 bases are a match to TRBD1. The CDR3 sequence is 18 residues long. V shed 7 bases, J shed 5 bases, and the junction held 18 bases outside the gene matches. CDR1 is KGHSY, CDR2 FQNENV, per germline. This CDR3 is CASNETPRWDREDQPQHF. The CDR3 DNA reads as TGTGCCAGCAACGAAACCCCCCGCTGGGACAGGGAAGATCAGCCCCAGCATTTT.

The rearrangement uses TRBV6-1 and TRBJ1-2; 9 nucleotides align to TRBD1. The CDR3 is made up of 15 amino acids. From germline, CDR1 is MNHNS and CDR2 SASEGT. V lost 5 bases and J lost 3; bases outside the gene matches: 7. CDR3 sequence reads: CASSPRQGVDYGYTF. The DNA of the CDR3 is TGTGCCAGCAGTCCCCGACAGGGGGTAGACTATGGCTACACCTTC.

J is TRBJ1-5 and V is TRBV15, with no clear D. The germline gives CDR1 LNHNV, CDR2 YYDKDF (reference sequence). This CDR3 has 16 residues. Trimming took 0 bases from V and 6 from J, leaving 15 bases between them. CDR3 region: CATSRDLAGVGQPQHF. The DNA of the CDR3 is TGTGCCACCAGCAGAGATCTGGCGGGAGTGGGTCAGCCCCAGCATTTT.

V usage is TRBV28 and J usage is TRBJ2-3, with TRBD2 identical over 13 bases. The CDR3 has 17 amino acids. CDR1 and CDR2 from the germline V gene are MDHEN and SYDVKM. V was clipped by 2 bases and J by 2 bases; unmatched bases: 4. DNA of the CDR3: TGTGCCAGCAGTTTACCCGGACTAGCGGGGGCCACAGATACGCAGTATTTT. Its protein product is CASSLPGLAGATDTQYF. The whole variable domain, filled in from reference TRBV28 and TRBJ2-3, reads DVKVTQSSRYLVKRTGEKVFLECVQDMDHENMFWYRQDPGLGLRLIYFSYDVKMKEKGDIPEGYSVSREKKERFSLILESASTNQTSMYLCASSLPGLAGATDTQYFGPGTRLTVL.

The V gene is TRBV6-6, the J gene TRBJ1-1, with 7 bases that match TRBD1. Germline-derived CDR1 and CDR2 are MNHNY and SVGAGI (reference sequence). Trimming took 6 bases from V and 1 from J; bases not matched to a gene: 11. There are 16 residues in the CDR3. CDR3 sequence reads: CASSRPSTGWNTEAFF. The CDR3 nucleotides are TGTGCCAGCAGCCGCCCTTCGACAGGGTGGAACACTGAAGCTTTCTTT.

This chain links TRBV10-2 with TRBJ2-1; 8 nucleotides align to TRBD1. Germline V gene data show CDR1 as WSHSY and CDR2 as SAAADI. Losses at the gene ends were 10 bases for V and 3 bases for J; bases not matched to a gene: 8. CDR3 length equals 14 residues. The CDR3 reads CATHPGGLYNEQFF. DNA of the CDR3: TGCGCCACCCATCCAGGGGGCCTCTACAATGAGCAGTTCTTC.